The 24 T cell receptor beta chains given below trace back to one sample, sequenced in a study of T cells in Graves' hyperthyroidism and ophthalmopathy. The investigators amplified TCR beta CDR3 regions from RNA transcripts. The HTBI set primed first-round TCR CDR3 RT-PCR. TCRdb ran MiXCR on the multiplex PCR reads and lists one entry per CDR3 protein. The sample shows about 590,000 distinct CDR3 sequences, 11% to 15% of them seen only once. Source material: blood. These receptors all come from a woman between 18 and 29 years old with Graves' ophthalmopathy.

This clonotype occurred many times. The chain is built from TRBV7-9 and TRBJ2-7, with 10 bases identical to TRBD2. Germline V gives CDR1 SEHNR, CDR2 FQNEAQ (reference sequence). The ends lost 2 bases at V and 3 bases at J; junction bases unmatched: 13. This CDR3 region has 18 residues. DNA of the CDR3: TGTGCCAGCAGCTTATCGCGGGCTAGCGGGGGCATGTACTACGAGCAGTACTTC. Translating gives CASSLSRASGGMYYEQYF. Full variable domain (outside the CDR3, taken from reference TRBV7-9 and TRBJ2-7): DTGVSQNPRHKITKRGQNVTFRCDPISEHNRLYWYRQTLGQGPEFLTYFQNEAQLEKSRLLSDRFSAERPKGSFSTLEIQRTEQGDSAMYLCASSLSRASGGMYYEQYFGPGTRLTVT.

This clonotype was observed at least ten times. The CDR3 reads CASSLRGIGTEAFF. The CDR3 nucleotides are TGTGCCAGCAGTTTAAGGGGGATTGGCACTGAAGCTTTCTTT. V is TRBV28 and J is TRBJ1-1, with D perhaps TRBD1 (6 bases). With 2 bases removed from V and 4 bases from J, the gap between germline ends came to 11 bases. The CDR3 loop spans 14 amino acids. Germline CDR1 and CDR2: MDHEN and SYDVKM.

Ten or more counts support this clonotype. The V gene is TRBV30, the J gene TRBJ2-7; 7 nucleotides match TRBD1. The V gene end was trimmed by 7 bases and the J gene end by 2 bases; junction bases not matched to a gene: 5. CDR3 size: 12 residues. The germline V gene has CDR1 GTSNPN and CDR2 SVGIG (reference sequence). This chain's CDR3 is CALGTDPYEQYF. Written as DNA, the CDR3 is TGTGCCTTGGGGACAGACCCCTACGAGCAGTACTTC.

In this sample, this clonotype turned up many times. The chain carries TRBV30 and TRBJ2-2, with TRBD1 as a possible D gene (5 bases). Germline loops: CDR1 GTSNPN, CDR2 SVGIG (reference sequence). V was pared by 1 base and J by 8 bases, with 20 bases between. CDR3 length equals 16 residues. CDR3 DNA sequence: TGTGCCTGGAGTGGGGTGGACACCAAAAGAACGGGGGAGCTGTTTTTT. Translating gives CAWSGVDTKRTGELFF.

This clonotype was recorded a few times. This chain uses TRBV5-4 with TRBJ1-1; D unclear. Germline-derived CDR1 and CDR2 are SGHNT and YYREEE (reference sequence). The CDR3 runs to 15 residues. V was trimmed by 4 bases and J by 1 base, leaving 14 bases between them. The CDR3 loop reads CASSRHVVPNTEAFF. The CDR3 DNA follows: TGTGCCAGCAGCCGACATGTGGTGCCGAACACTGAAGCTTTCTTT.

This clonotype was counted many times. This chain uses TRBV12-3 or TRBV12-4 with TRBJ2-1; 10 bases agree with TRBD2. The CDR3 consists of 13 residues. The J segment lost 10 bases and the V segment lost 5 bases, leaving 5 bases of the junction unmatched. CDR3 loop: CASSRLAGEEQFF. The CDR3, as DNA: TGTGCCAGCAGTCGTCTAGCGGGAGAAGAGCAGTTCTTC.

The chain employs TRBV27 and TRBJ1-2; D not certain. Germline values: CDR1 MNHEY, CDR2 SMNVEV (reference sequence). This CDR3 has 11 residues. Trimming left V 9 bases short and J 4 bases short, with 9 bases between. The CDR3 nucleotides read TGTGCCAGGGAGGCGTCCTATGGCTACACCTTC. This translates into CAREASYGYTF.

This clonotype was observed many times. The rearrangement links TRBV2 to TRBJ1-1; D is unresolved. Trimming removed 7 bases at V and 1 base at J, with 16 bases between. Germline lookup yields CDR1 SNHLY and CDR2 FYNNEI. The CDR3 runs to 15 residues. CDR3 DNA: TGTGCCAGCATCTTTTCCGGGTCTGCGAACACTGAAGCTTTCTTT. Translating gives CASIFSGSANTEAFF.

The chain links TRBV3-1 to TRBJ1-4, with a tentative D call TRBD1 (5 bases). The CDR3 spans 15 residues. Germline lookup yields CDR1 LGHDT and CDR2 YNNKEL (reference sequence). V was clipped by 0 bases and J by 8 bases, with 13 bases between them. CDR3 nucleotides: TGTGCCAGCAGCCAAGATGGCCCGGGGGAAGAAAAACTGTTTTTT. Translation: CASSQDGPGEEKLFF.

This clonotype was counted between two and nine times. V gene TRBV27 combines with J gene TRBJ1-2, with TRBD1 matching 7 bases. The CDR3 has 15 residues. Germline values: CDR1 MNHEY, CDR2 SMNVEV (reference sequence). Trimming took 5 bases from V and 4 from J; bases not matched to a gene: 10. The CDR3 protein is CASSIQGVSGYGYTF. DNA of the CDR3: TGTGCCAGCAGTATCCAGGGGGTTTCGGGCTATGGCTACACCTTC.

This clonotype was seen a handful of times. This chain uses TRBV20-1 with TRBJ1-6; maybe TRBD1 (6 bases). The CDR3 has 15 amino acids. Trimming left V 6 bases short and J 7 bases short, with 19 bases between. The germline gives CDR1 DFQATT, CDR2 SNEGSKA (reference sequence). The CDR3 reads CSAPNRASRNSPLHF. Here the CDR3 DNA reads TGCAGTGCCCCTAACAGGGCGTCGAGAAATTCACCCCTCCACTTT.

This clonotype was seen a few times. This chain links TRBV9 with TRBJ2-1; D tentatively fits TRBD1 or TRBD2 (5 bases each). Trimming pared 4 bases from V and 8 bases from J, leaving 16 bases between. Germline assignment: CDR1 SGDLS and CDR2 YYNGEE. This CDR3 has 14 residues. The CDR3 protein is CASSRDPGWDEQFF. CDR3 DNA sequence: TGTGCCAGCAGCCGGGACCCCGGGTGGGATGAGCAGTTCTTC.

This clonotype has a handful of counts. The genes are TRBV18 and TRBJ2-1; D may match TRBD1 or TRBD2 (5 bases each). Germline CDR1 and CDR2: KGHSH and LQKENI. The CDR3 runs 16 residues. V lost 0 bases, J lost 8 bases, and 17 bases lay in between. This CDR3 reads CASSPPGDPIWDEQFF. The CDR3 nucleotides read TGTGCCAGCTCACCACCGGGGGACCCCATATGGGATGAGCAGTTCTTC.

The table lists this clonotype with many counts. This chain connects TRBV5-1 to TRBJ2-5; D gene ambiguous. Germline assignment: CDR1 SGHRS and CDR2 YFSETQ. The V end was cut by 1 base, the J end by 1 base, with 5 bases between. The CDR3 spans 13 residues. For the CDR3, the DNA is TGCGCCAGCAGCTTGTATCGCCAAGAGACCCAGTACTTC. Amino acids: CASSLYRQETQYF.

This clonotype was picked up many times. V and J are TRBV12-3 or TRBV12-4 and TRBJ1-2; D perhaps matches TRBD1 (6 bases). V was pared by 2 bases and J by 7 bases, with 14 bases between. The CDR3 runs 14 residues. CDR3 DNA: TGTGCCAGCAGTTTAAGGAGGGGACAAGCTGGCTACACCTTC. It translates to CASSLRRGQAGYTF.

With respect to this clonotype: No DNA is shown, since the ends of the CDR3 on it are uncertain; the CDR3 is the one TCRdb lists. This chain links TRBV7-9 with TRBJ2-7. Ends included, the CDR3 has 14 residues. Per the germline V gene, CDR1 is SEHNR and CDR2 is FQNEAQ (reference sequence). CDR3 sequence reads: CASSFGVGSYEQCF.

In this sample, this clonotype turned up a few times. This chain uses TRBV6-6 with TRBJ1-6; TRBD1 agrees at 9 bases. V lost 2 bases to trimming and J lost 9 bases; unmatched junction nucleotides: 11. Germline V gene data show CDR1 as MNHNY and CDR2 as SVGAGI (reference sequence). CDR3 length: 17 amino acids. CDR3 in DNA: TGTGCCAGCAGTTACGGGGACAGGGCCGTCCTATCTTCACCCCTCCACTTT. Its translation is CASSYGDRAVLSSPLHF.

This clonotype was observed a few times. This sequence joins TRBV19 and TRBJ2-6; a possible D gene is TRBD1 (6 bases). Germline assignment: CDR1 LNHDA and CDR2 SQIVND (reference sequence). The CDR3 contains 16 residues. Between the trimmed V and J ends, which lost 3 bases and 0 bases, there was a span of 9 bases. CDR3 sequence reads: CASSIQGSSGANVLTF. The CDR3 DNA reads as TGTGCCAGTAGTATTCAGGGGAGCTCTGGGGCCAACGTCCTGACTTTC.

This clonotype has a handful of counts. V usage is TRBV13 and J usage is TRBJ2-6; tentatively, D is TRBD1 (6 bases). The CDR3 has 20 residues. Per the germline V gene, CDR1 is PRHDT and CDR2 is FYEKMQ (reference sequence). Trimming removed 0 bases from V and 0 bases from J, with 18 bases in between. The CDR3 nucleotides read TGTGCCAGCAGCTTAGGTACGAACAGGGAATTAAGCTCTGGGGCCAACGTCCTGACTTTC. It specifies CASSLGTNRELSSGANVLTF. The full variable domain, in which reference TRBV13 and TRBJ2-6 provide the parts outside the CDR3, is AAGVIQSPRHLIKEKRETATLKCYPIPRHDTVYWYQQGPGQDPQFLISFYEKMQSDKGSIPDRFSAQQFSDYHSELNMSSLELGDSALYFCASSLGTNRELSSGANVLTFGAGSRLTVL.

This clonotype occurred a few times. The CDR3 nucleotides are TGTGCCAGCAGCCTGGGGCAGGAGGGGCTAGACACTGAAGCTTTCTTT. Amino acid sequence: CASSLGQEGLDTEAFF. The chain has TRBV12-3 or TRBV12-4 and TRBJ1-1; a possible D gene is TRBD1 (5 bases). Trimming took 6 bases from V and 3 from J, leaving 20 bases between them. There are 16 residues in the CDR3.

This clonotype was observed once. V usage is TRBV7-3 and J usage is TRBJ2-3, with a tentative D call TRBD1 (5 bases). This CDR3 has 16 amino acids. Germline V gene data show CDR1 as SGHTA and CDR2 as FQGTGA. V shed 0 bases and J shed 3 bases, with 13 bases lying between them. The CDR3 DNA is TGTGCCAGCAGCTTAACAGGGGATCCAGAGACAGATACGCAGTATTTT. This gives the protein CASSLTGDPETDTQYF.

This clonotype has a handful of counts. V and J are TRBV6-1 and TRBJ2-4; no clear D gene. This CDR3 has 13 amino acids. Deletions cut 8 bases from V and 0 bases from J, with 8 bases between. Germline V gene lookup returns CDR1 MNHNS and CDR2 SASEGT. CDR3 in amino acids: CASARGAKNIQYF. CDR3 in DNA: TGTGCCAGCGCGAGAGGAGCCAAAAACATTCAGTACTTC.

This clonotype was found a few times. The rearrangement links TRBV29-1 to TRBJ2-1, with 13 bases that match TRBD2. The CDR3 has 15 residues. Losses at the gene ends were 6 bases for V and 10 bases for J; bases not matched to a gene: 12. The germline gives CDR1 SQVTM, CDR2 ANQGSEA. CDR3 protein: CSVYLTSGRKKEQFF. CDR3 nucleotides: TGCAGCGTATATTTGACTAGCGGGAGGAAGAAGGAGCAGTTCTTC.

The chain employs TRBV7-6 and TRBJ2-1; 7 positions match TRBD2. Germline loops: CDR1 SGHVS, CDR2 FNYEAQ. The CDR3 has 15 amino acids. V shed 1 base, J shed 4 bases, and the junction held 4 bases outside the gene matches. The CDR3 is CASSLEWEGYNEQFF. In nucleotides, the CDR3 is TGTGCCAGCAGCTTAGAGTGGGAGGGTTACAATGAGCAGTTCTTC.